The sequence of this TCR beta chain was determined in a study of T-cell reconstitution after alpha-beta-depleted transplantation in children. V was cut by 3 bases and J by 8 bases, with 13 bases left in between. CDR3 length: 13 residues. The germline CDR1 and CDR2 sequences are DFQATT and SNEGSKA (reference sequence). The library targeted TCRbeta and was prepared with unique molecular identifiers. MiXCR was run by TCRdb on the PCR reads, yielding one entry per CDR3 protein. Here the sample spans just under 550,000 distinct CDR3 sequences, about 17% being singletons. This material consisted of PBMCs from the stem cell graft donor, taken from the stem cell graft. The sequence derives from a human donor who donated a stem cell graft to a child with acute lymphoblastic leukemia. This chain uses TRBV20-1 with TRBJ2-2, with unresolved D. CDR3 nucleotides: TGCAGTGCTAGGGGTGGGTTGGCGGGGGAGCTGTTTTTT. Amino acid sequence: CSARGGLAGELFF.